Below, 2 T cell receptor beta chains from the same sample are listed, as sequenced in a study of shared clonotypes between healthy human individuals. This table comes from immunoSEQ multiplex PCR, and its TCRdb copy is limited to in-frame clones, with some not included. The repertoire holds some 1,100,000 clones, with around 82% as singletons. The sample consisted of memory CD4+ T cells from PBMCs. Subset reported: CD45RA-negative fraction. These receptors were taken from a man aged 18 to 29 in good health. Some clones in this sample may be carry-over from other donors' samples.

The CDR3 reads CASSQLGQGIYGYTF. The CDR3 bases are TGTGCCAGCAGCCAGCTGGGACAGGGCATTTATGGCTACACCTTC. The chain combines TRBV28 with TRBJ1-2; 9 bases agree with TRBD1. Germline V gene sequence: CDR1 MDHEN, CDR2 SYDVKM. With 6 bases clipped from V and 5 bases from J, the junction kept 10 bases outside the gene matches. CDR3 length equals 15 residues.

J is TRBJ1-5 and V is TRBV6-5; D remains unclear. Germline-derived CDR1 and CDR2 are MNHEY and SVGAGI. CDR3 length: 15 residues. Trimming stripped 6 bases from V and 5 bases from J, with 17 bases between. The DNA of the CDR3 is TGTGCCAGCAGGCCCGACGGATCCTCTGATCAGCCCCAGCATTTT. This translates into CASRPDGSSDQPQHF.